This entry lists 14 T cell receptor beta chains sequenced from one sample in a study of cytomegalovirus exposure and HLA in healthy donors. PCR involved 60 Vbeta and 13 Jbeta primers. TCRdb's table, derived via immunoSEQ multiplex PCR, lists solely in-frame clones and lacks some. The table has more than 150,000 clones, 82% seen once; the top ten hold about 6.4%. The sample was PBMCs. These TCRs come from a woman aged 45-60 years in good health and CMV-seropositive.

The rearrangement uses TRBV7-2 and TRBJ1-6; D is undetermined. The germline V and J ends were trimmed by 2 bases and 7 bases, with 9 bases remaining between them. Germline V CDR1 and CDR2: SGHTA, FQGNSA. This CDR3 is 14 amino acids long. The CDR3 nucleotides read TGTGCCAGCAGCTTACGCCCCAGGAATTCACCCCTCCACTTT. It encodes CASSLRPRNSPLHF.

To note about this clone: At one of its ends the junction is not consistent with the germline gene, which may arise from a read error. The rearrangement links TRBV5-1 to TRBJ2-7, with 7 bases identical to TRBD2. This CDR3 comprises 14 residues. Per the germline V gene, CDR1 is SGHRS and CDR2 is YFSETQ. The CDR3 bases are TGTGCCAGCAGCCCACCCACCCCGGGAGGCGAGCAGTACTTC. It yields the protein CASSPPTPGGEQYF.

This clone has only one observation. This rearrangement joins TRBV5-1 to TRBJ1-2; perhaps TRBD1 as D (6 bases). Trimming pared 4 bases from V and 8 bases from J, leaving 15 bases between. This CDR3 region has 13 residues. Germline CDR1 is SGHRS and CDR2 is YFSETQ. The chain's CDR3 is CASSQQQGIGYTF. DNA of the CDR3: TGCGCCAGCAGCCAACAACAGGGTATCGGCTACACCTTC.

The rearrangement links TRBV4-1 to TRBJ2-3, with 9 positions matching TRBD2. Germline CDR1 MGHRA, CDR2 YSYEKL. V lost 2 bases to trimming and J lost 2 bases; unmatched junction nucleotides: 5. The CDR3 covers 16 residues. This CDR3 is CASSQKLAGYTDTQYF. CDR3 nucleotides: TGCGCCAGCAGCCAAAAACTAGCGGGCTACACAGATACGCAGTATTTT.

The chain employs TRBV14 and TRBJ1-2, with 9 bases matching TRBD1. V shed 4 bases, J shed 0 bases, and the junction held 6 bases outside the gene matches. Germline V CDR1 and CDR2: SGHDN, FVKESK. This CDR3 comprises 16 residues. CDR3 protein: CASSRTGVEANYGYTF. The CDR3 nucleotides read TGTGCCAGCAGCCGGACAGGGGTTGAAGCTAACTATGGCTACACCTTC.

This chain connects TRBV6-6 to TRBJ2-7, with 9 bases aligning to TRBD2. Germline V lookup: CDR1 MNHNY, CDR2 SVGAGI (reference sequence). The CDR3 contains 13 residues. V lost 2 bases to trimming and J lost 9 bases; unmatched junction nucleotides: 5. CDR3 DNA: TGTGCCAGCAGTTACGGCGGGGGGGTTGGGCAGTACTTC. Protein: CASSYGGGVGQYF.

The V call is TRBV4-3, the J call TRBJ2-2, with TRBD2 matching over 7 bases. With 1 base clipped from V and 6 bases from J, the junction kept 8 bases outside the gene matches. Germline CDR1 LGHNA, CDR2 YSLEER. There are 16 residues in the CDR3. The CDR3 spells CASSQAILARAGELFF. In nucleotides, the CDR3 is TGCGCCAGCAGCCAAGCTATACTAGCGAGGGCCGGGGAGCTGTTTTTT.

The chain uses TRBV4-1 and TRBJ2-1; 7 bases align to TRBD2. V gave up 1 base and J gave up 13 bases; unmatched junction bases: 7. CDR3 length: 13 residues. Germline V gives CDR1 MGHRA, CDR2 YSYEKL. The CDR3 nucleotides read TGCGCCAGCAGCCAAGTAAATGGGGGGGAACAGTTCTTC. Translated, it gives CASSQVNGGEQFF.

The V call is TRBV18, the J call TRBJ2-7; 7 bases map to TRBD1. Germline CDR1 is KGHSH and CDR2 is LQKENI. V was clipped by 3 bases and J by 3 bases; unmatched bases: 11. The CDR3 runs 16 residues. The CDR3 DNA follows: TGTGCCAGCTCACCGACGACCGGGACAGCCATCTACGAGCAGTACTTC. Translated, it gives CASSPTTGTAIYEQYF.

The genes are TRBV4-3 and TRBJ1-2; D is possibly TRBD1 (6 bases). Trimming stripped 0 bases from V and 3 bases from J, with 11 bases between. The CDR3 has 15 amino acids. CDR1 is LGHNA, CDR2 YSLEER, per germline. The CDR3 is CASSQDLGADYGYTF. CDR3 in DNA: TGCGCCAGCAGCCAAGATCTGGGGGCGGACTATGGCTACACCTTC.

V is TRBV6-5 and J is TRBJ2-1; D is unresolved. The germline V and J ends were trimmed by 5 bases and 4 bases, with 9 bases remaining between them. The CDR3 sequence is 13 residues long. The germline CDR1 and CDR2 sequences are MNHEY and SVGAGI. The CDR3 region has the DNA TGTGCCAGCAGTCTCACAGATTACAATGAGCAGTTCTTC. Amino acids: CASSLTDYNEQFF.

The rearrangement uses TRBV9 and TRBJ2-1; 8 bases are shared with TRBD1. Germline CDR1 SGDLS, CDR2 YYNGEE. V was clipped by 3 bases and J by 0 bases; unmatched bases: 14. The CDR3 has 19 residues. The CDR3 nucleotides read TGTGCCAGCAGCGATACCAGACTTAGGACAGGGAGCTCCTACAATGAGCAGTTCTTC. Amino acid sequence: CASSDTRLRTGSSYNEQFF.

This chain joins TRBV6-5 and TRBJ1-2; weak D call: TRBD1 (5 bases). Germline assignment: CDR1 MNHEY and CDR2 SVGAGI. Trimming left V 4 bases short and J 2 bases short, with 8 bases between. The CDR3 has 13 amino acids. CDR3 residues: CASSLDSNYGYTF. The CDR3 DNA is TGTGCCAGCAGTTTAGACAGCAACTATGGCTACACCTTC.

The chain employs TRBV18 and TRBJ1-3; 9 bases map to TRBD1. Germline trimming cut 1 base from V and 3 bases from J; bases unmatched to any gene: 4. The V gene's germline CDR1 is KGHSH and CDR2 LQKENI. This CDR3 spans 16 amino acids. The CDR3 nucleotides read TGTGCCAGCTCACCACTGGGACAGGGACTTGGAAACACCATATATTTT. Translation gives CASSPLGQGLGNTIYF.